The subject of this entry is one TCR beta chain. The data were taken from a study of T cell changes during pregnancy in multiple sclerosis. Per germline, CDR1 SGHDT and CDR2 YYEEEE. The CDR3 runs 14 residues. Losses at the gene ends were 1 base for V and 7 bases for J; bases not matched to a gene: 8. This table comes from immunoSEQ multiplex PCR, and its TCRdb copy is limited to in-frame clones, with some not included. Seen here are 35,000 to 45,000 clones, 91% observed once, and the top ten hold 0.45% to 0.55%. This specimen consisted of CD4+ T cells from peripheral blood mononuclear cells, obtained in the second trimester of pregnancy. This receptor was identified in a female donor in good health, enrolled as a control in a pregnancy study. The chain combines TRBV5-6 with TRBJ2-7, with 7 bases matching TRBD2. CDR3 amino acids: CASSLLGGRVEQYF. In DNA form, the CDR3 reads TGTGCCAGCAGCTTGCTCGGCGGGAGAGTGGAGCAGTACTTC.